This record concerns one T cell receptor beta chain sequence. Its antigen is unknown. This record belongs to a study of T cells in Graves' hyperthyroidism and ophthalmopathy. TCR beta CDR3 sequences were amplified from RNA transcripts. First-round RT-PCR of the TCR CDR3 relied on the HTBI primer set. Using its own MiXCR run on the multiplex PCR reads, TCRdb lists one record per CDR3 protein. The sample shows about 640,000 distinct CDR3 sequences, less than 25% of them seen only once. Germline values: CDR1 MNHEY, CDR2 SMNVEV (reference sequence). The V gene lost 6 bases and the J gene lost 6 bases, with 18 bases spanning the gap. The CDR3 has 15 amino acids. Points from the study as a whole: Most thyroid clonotypes expanded above 0.001 were also detected in blood.

Ophthalmopathy patients showed a Clinical Activity Score of at least 3, NOSPECS grade of at least 4 and duration under 3 months. Clinicians diagnosed patients from clinical symptoms, serum thyroxine and TRAb, thyroid ultrasound and orbital computed tomography. The sequenced material came from blood. The chain joins TRBV27 to TRBJ2-1, with a possible D match to TRBD1 (6 bases). This clonotype originated in a man between 25 and 39 years old with Graves' ophthalmopathy. CDR3 amino acids: CASSLQGAGFNEQFF. DNA for the CDR3: TGTGCCAGCAGCCTACAGGGTGCTGGTTTCAATGAGCAGTTCTTC.